The 31 T cell receptor beta chains reported below all come from one sample, sequenced in a study of blood T cell repertoires in COVID-19. Libraries were prepared by immunoSEQ multiplex PCR; TCRdb keeps only in-frame clonotypes and omits some of them. The sample includes about 330,000 clones, more than 75% of them seen just once. What was sequenced was PBMCs or T cells enriched from blood (not recorded which). These receptors were obtained from a woman in her twenties or thirties who had recovered from COVID-19.

The rearrangement joins TRBV6-1 to TRBJ1-5; 8 nucleotides line up with TRBD1. The CDR3 consists of 17 residues. The V gene end was trimmed by 1 base and the J gene end by 3 bases; junction bases not matched to a gene: 8. Germline CDR1 reads MNHNS; CDR2 reads SASEGT. CDR3 amino acids: CASSEGGDRIDNQPQHF. For the CDR3, the DNA is TGTGCCAGCAGTGAAGGGGGGGACAGGATTGACAATCAGCCCCAGCATTTT.

Remarks on this clone: A read error is possible here, since a much larger clone lies one base away. The CDR3 DNA sequence: TGTGCCAGCTCACTGTTCCCCGTAGACAAGTCCTCCTACGAGCAGTACTTC. It translates to CASSLFPVDKSSYEQYF. The rearrangement joins TRBV18 to TRBJ2-7; no clear D. V was pared by 4 bases and J by 0 bases, with 19 bases between. Germline lookup yields CDR1 KGHSH and CDR2 LQKENI. CDR3 length equals 17 residues.

In this sample, this clone turned up once. The chain recombines TRBV28 with TRBJ1-1, with 8 bases fitting TRBD1. CDR1 and CDR2 (germline): MDHEN, SYDVKM. J gave up 5 bases and V 4 bases, and 9 bases lay outside the gene matches. This CDR3 has 15 amino acids. The CDR3 nucleotides read TGTGCCAGCAGTTCCCCAACAGGGGGTCGGACTGAAGCTTTCTTT. Translated, it gives CASSSPTGGRTEAFF.

This clone appeared a single time. This chain connects TRBV28 to TRBJ1-2, with TRBD1 matching 8 bases. The CDR3 extends over 16 amino acids. V was pared by 5 bases and J by 3 bases, with 11 bases of the junction left unmatched. Germline values: CDR1 MDHEN, CDR2 SYDVKM. CDR3: CASSRDRGRKDYGYTF. The CDR3 DNA is TGTGCCAGCAGTCGAGACAGGGGAAGGAAAGACTATGGCTACACCTTC.

This clone has just a few counts. V is TRBV29-1 and J is TRBJ1-1; D gene unclear. Germline V gene data show CDR1 as SQVTM and CDR2 as ANQGSEA. V was pared by 4 bases and J by 2 bases, with 8 bases between. This CDR3 comprises 12 residues. The CDR3 DNA reads TGCAGCGTTGGGGAGGGAAACACTGAAGCTTTCTTT. This gives the protein CSVGEGNTEAFF.

The chain combines TRBV11-2 with TRBJ1-5; D is unresolved. This CDR3 is 13 amino acids long. The germline gives CDR1 SGHAT, CDR2 FQNNGV. Deletions cut 0 bases from V and 7 bases from J, with 7 bases between. The CDR3: CASSLDRGQPQHF. CDR3 nucleotide sequence: TGTGCCAGCAGCTTAGATCGCGGACAGCCCCAGCATTTT.

The chain is built from TRBV13 and TRBJ2-3; TRBD2 might be the D (6 bases). Germline loops: CDR1 PRHDT, CDR2 FYEKMQ (reference sequence). V was cut by 6 bases and J by 4 bases, with 17 bases left in between. CDR3 size: 15 residues. CDR3 residues: CASRDAGTLPDTQYF. DNA for the CDR3: TGTGCCAGCAGGGACGCCGGGACTCTCCCAGATACGCAGTATTTT.

The rearrangement uses TRBV4-1 and TRBJ1-5, with D possibly TRBD1 on 5 matching bases. V was cut by 1 base and J by 6 bases, with 16 bases left in between. CDR1 MGHRA and CDR2 YSYEKL come from the germline V gene. The CDR3 has 16 amino acids. CDR3 bases: TGCGCCAGCAGCCAAGTTTCGGACGTGGGGGGTCAGCCCCAGCATTTT. As protein: CASSQVSDVGGQPQHF.

This rearrangement joins TRBV5-1 to TRBJ1-2, with D tentatively TRBD1 (6 bases). The CDR3 length is 15 residues. V was trimmed by 4 bases and J by 3 bases, leaving 16 bases between them. Germline lookup yields CDR1 SGHRS and CDR2 YFSETQ. The CDR3 DNA sequence: TGCGCCAGCAGCAGCGGGACACCTGCCTACTATGGCTACACCTTC. This codes for CASSSGTPAYYGYTF. The full variable domain, completed using reference TRBV5-1 and TRBJ1-2, is KAGVTQTPRYLIKTRGQQVTLSCSPISGHRSVSWYQQTPGQGLQFLFEYFSETQRNKGNFPGRFSGRQFSNSRSEMNVSTLELGDSALYLCASSSGTPAYYGYTFGSGTRLTVV.

V usage is TRBV2 and J usage is TRBJ2-7, with D possibly TRBD1 on 6 matching bases. The CDR3 is made up of 12 amino acids. CDR1 and CDR2 (germline): SNHLY, FYNNEI. V was cut by 3 bases and J by 4 bases, with 7 bases left in between. CDR3 sequence: CASSDRGYEQYF. DNA of the CDR3: TGTGCCAGCAGTGACAGGGGTTACGAGCAGTACTTC.

In this sample, this clone turned up a few times. The J gene is TRBJ1-2, the V gene TRBV4-1; D call uncertain. Germline V gives CDR1 MGHRA, CDR2 YSYEKL. This CDR3 is 15 amino acids long. V lost 1 base to trimming and J lost 5 bases, with 14 bases between them. CDR3 bases: TGCGCCAGCAGCCAAGGGGCAGGTGCCCATTATGGCTACACCTTC. Protein sequence: CASSQGAGAHYGYTF.

V gene TRBV5-4 combines with J gene TRBJ2-5; 11 positions match TRBD2. The V segment lost 4 bases and the J segment 3 bases; nucleotides outside the gene matches: 5. The V gene's germline CDR1 is SGHNT and CDR2 YYREEE (reference sequence). CDR3 size: 15 residues. CDR3 region: CASSPSGGREETQYF. The CDR3 bases are TGTGCCAGCAGCCCTAGCGGGGGGAGGGAAGAGACCCAGTACTTC. Full variable domain (rest looked up from reference TRBV5-4 and TRBJ2-5): ETGVTQSPTHLIKTRGQQVTLRCSSQSGHNTVSWYQQALGQGPQFIFQYYREEENGRGNFPPRFSGLQFPNYSSELNVNALELDDSALYLCASSPSGGREETQYFGPGTRLLVL.

In the case of this clone: One junction end does not reproduce the germline sequence, and a read error may be involved. The rearrangement joins TRBV2 to TRBJ1-6, with D possibly matching TRBD1 (6 bases). The CDR3 is 14 residues long. Germline V gives CDR1 SNHLY, CDR2 FYNNEI. CDR3 nucleotides: TGTGCCAGCGGTGAGAGACAGGCCCAATCGGCCCTCCACTTT. Its protein product is CASGERQAQSALHF.

The gene calls are TRBV9 and TRBJ1-1; D gene unclear. Germline V gene data show CDR1 as SGDLS and CDR2 as YYNGEE. The length of the CDR3 is 15 residues. V was clipped by 3 bases and J by 2 bases, with 14 bases between them. The CDR3 is CASSGGWAGNTEAFF. CDR3 nucleotides: TGTGCCAGCAGCGGCGGGTGGGCTGGCAACACTGAAGCTTTCTTT.

The chain recombines TRBV7-9 with TRBJ2-1; 13 nucleotides align to TRBD2. The CDR3 length is 15 residues. Germline CDR1 SEHNR, CDR2 FQNEAQ (reference sequence). V lost 5 bases and J lost 4; bases outside the gene matches: 2. The CDR3 region has the DNA TGTGCCAGCAGCCAACTAGCGGGGGGGTACAATGAGCAGTTCTTC. Translation: CASSQLAGGYNEQFF.

The chain uses TRBV18 and TRBJ1-2; 8 bases line up with TRBD1. V shed 2 bases and J 3 bases; nucleotides not matched to a gene: 11. From germline, CDR1 is KGHSH and CDR2 LQKENI. CDR3 length: 17 amino acids. This CDR3 reads CASSPIGSQGAYYGYTF. The CDR3 DNA follows: TGTGCCAGCTCACCAATAGGCTCGCAGGGGGCCTACTATGGCTACACCTTC.

The CDR3 sequence: CASRKWGTGKETQYF. The CDR3 region has the DNA TGTGCCAGCAGGAAATGGGGGACAGGGAAAGAGACCCAGTACTTC. The chain couples TRBV28 to TRBJ2-5; the match to TRBD1 covers 9 bases. The CDR3 is made up of 15 amino acids. The trim removed 6 bases at V and 3 bases at J, leaving 8 bases unmatched. CDR1 and CDR2 from the germline V gene are MDHEN and SYDVKM.

This chain joins TRBV28 and TRBJ1-5; 7 positions match TRBD1. The CDR3 has 14 residues. With 6 bases clipped from V and 2 bases from J, the junction kept 4 bases outside the gene matches. CDR1 and CDR2 from the germline V gene are MDHEN and SYDVKM. CDR3 nucleotide sequence: TGTGCCAGCAGCCATACAGGGGGCAATCAGCCCCAGCATTTT. Amino acids: CASSHTGGNQPQHF.

This clone was recorded only once. The chain links TRBV28 to TRBJ1-2; possibly TRBD1 for D (6 bases). This CDR3 has 13 amino acids. Trimming left V 8 bases short and J 4 bases short, with 14 bases between. Germline V gives CDR1 MDHEN, CDR2 SYDVKM. The CDR3: CASGRGEPYGYTF. Here the CDR3 DNA reads TGTGCCAGCGGGAGGGGGGAACCCTATGGCTACACCTTC.

V is TRBV7-2 and J is TRBJ1-6, with D perhaps TRBD1 (6 bases). The V end was cut by 1 base, the J end by 10 bases, with 23 bases between. This CDR3 contains 18 residues. CDR1 and CDR2 (germline): SGHTA, FQGNSA. The chain's CDR3 is CASSLELRATGKKSPLHF. CDR3 sequence (DNA): TGTGCCAGCAGCTTAGAACTCCGGGCCACAGGGAAAAAATCACCCCTCCACTTT.

This clone turned up a few times. One junction end does not reproduce the germline sequence, and a read error may be involved. The chain carries TRBV20-1 and TRBJ1-2; no firm D call. Germline CDR1 is DFQATT and CDR2 is SNEGSKA (reference sequence). This CDR3 is 10 amino acids long. The CDR3 loop reads CSARSGSWVF. The CDR3 DNA follows: TGCAGTGCTAGATCGGGATCATGGGTCTTC.

Of note for this clone: Germline is not matched at one junction end, which may reflect a read error. This chain uses TRBV7-8 with TRBJ2-7; D uncertain. The CDR3 spans 11 residues. CDR1 SGHVS and CDR2 FQNEAQ come from the germline V gene. This CDR3 reads CARGLGYGQYF. CDR3 nucleotides: TGTGCCAGGGGTCTCGGGTACGGGCAGTACTTC.

The rearrangement uses TRBV25-1 and TRBJ2-5; 11 nucleotides match TRBD2. The germline V gene has CDR1 MGHDK and CDR2 SYGVNS. The J segment lost 5 bases and the V segment lost 6 bases, leaving 8 bases of the junction unmatched. The CDR3 is made up of 15 amino acids. The CDR3: CASRDSGGAAETQYF. The DNA for the CDR3 is TGTGCCAGCAGGGATAGCGGGGGGGCTGCGGAGACCCAGTACTTC.

The V call is TRBV7-9, the J call TRBJ2-5, with 7 bases matching TRBD1. The CDR3 is 15 residues long. V lost 5 bases, J lost 0 bases, and 6 bases stayed unmatched. From germline, CDR1 is SEHNR and CDR2 FQNEAQ (reference sequence). This CDR3 is CASSPRDSYQETQYF. The CDR3 nucleotides are TGTGCCAGCAGCCCCCGGGACAGTTACCAAGAGACCCAGTACTTC.

The V gene is TRBV2, the J gene TRBJ1-2; weak D call: TRBD1 (6 bases). Trimming took 7 bases from V and 3 from J, leaving 21 bases between them. The CDR3 contains 16 residues. CDR1 and CDR2 (germline): SNHLY, FYNNEI. The CDR3 DNA is TGTGCCAGCAAAGGACGAGGGGAAAGGGGGTACTATGGCTACACCTTC. It encodes CASKGRGERGYYGYTF. Full variable domain (remainder filled in from reference TRBV2 and TRBJ1-2): EPEVTQTPSHQVTQMGQEVILRCVPISNHLYFYWYRQILGQKVEFLVSFYNNEISEKSEIFDDQFSVERPDGSNFTLKIRSTKLEDSAMYFCASKGRGERGYYGYTFGSGTRLTVV.

This clone has just one count. V and J are TRBV25-1 and TRBJ2-5; D may be TRBD1 (5 bases). Germline CDR1 MGHDK, CDR2 SYGVNS. The CDR3 is 13 amino acids. The V end was cut by 4 bases, the J end by 3 bases, with 9 bases between. The CDR3 DNA sequence: TGTGCCAGCAGTGGCGGCAGGGAAGAGACCCAGTACTTC. It yields the protein CASSGGREETQYF.

This chain joins TRBV7-8 and TRBJ1-5; tentative D call: TRBD1 (6 bases). CDR1 and CDR2 from the germline V gene are SGHVS and FQNEAQ. The CDR3 consists of 15 residues. Trimming shortened V by 1 base and J by 5 bases, and 12 bases separated the two germline ends. CDR3 in amino acids: CASSLVGAGDQPQHF. CDR3 in DNA: TGTGCCAGCAGCTTAGTGGGGGCGGGAGATCAGCCCCAGCATTTT.

This chain links TRBV7-9 with TRBJ2-7, with D possibly TRBD1 on 5 matching bases. The V end lost 4 bases, the J end lost 2 bases, and 21 bases lay between the germline ends. Germline V gene sequence: CDR1 SEHNR, CDR2 FQNEAQ (reference sequence). The CDR3 spans 17 residues. The DNA of the CDR3 is TGTGCCAGCAGCTACCATGTGGACAACCCGACCACCTACGAGCAGTACTTC. Amino acid sequence: CASSYHVDNPTTYEQYF. Supplemented by reference TRBV7-9 and TRBJ2-7, the full variable domain reads DTGVSQNPRHKITKRGQNVTFRCDPISEHNRLYWYRQTLGQGPEFLTYFQNEAQLEKSRLLSDRFSAERPKGSFSTLEIQRTEQGDSAMYLCASSYHVDNPTTYEQYFGPGTRLTVT.

The genes are TRBV5-8 and TRBJ2-2; 7 positions match TRBD2. V trimming: 7 bases; J trimming: 2 bases; junction bases outside the gene matches: 8. Germline CDR1 and CDR2: SGHTS and YDEGEE. The CDR3 has 15 amino acids. The CDR3 nucleotides are TGTGCCAGCCGGGCGCGGGGGACCAACACCGGGGAGCTGTTTTTT. Its protein product is CASRARGTNTGELFF.

This chain joins TRBV4-2 and TRBJ2-2; a weak D match, TRBD1 (6 bases). Germline CDR1 reads LGHNA; CDR2 reads YNFKEQ. The CDR3 is 16 residues long. Trimming shortened V by 4 bases and J by 3 bases, and 15 bases separated the two germline ends. In DNA form, the CDR3 reads TGTGCCAGCAGCCCGCCCTCAGGGGCCCACACCGGGGAGCTGTTTTTT. Its protein product is CASSPPSGAHTGELFF.

V usage is TRBV7-9 and J usage is TRBJ1-1; TRBD1 aligns across 7 bases. The CDR3 has 18 amino acids. Germline V gene sequence: CDR1 SEHNR, CDR2 FQNEAQ (reference sequence). After removal of 5 bases from V and 5 bases from J, the junction contained 20 bases not matched to a gene. CDR3 coding DNA: TGTGCCAGCAGCCAAGGGGCTGTACCGGGACAGCCTGGGACTGAAGCTTTCTTT. Translated: CASSQGAVPGQPGTEAFF.